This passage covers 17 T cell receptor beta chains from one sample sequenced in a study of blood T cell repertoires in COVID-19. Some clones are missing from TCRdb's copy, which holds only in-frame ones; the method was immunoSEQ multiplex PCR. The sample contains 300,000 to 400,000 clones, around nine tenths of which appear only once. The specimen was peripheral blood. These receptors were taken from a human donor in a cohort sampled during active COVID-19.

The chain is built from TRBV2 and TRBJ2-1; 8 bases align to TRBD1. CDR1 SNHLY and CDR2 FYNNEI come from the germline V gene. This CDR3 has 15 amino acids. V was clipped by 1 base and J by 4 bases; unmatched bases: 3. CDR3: CASSEGQGAYNEQFF. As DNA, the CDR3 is TGTGCCAGCAGTGAAGGCCAGGGGGCGTACAATGAGCAGTTCTTC. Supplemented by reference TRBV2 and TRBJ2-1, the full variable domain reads EPEVTQTPSHQVTQMGQEVILRCVPISNHLYFYWYRQILGQKVEFLVSFYNNEISEKSEIFDDQFSVERPDGSNFTLKIRSTKLEDSAMYFCASSEGQGAYNEQFFGPGTRLTVL.

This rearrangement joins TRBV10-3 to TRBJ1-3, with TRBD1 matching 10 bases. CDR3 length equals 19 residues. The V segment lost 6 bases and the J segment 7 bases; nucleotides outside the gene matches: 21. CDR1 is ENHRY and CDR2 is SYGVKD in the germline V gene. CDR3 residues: CAISLQLARDRGPINTIYF. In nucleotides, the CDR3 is TGTGCCATCAGCCTACAACTCGCCCGGGACAGGGGTCCAATTAACACCATATATTTT.

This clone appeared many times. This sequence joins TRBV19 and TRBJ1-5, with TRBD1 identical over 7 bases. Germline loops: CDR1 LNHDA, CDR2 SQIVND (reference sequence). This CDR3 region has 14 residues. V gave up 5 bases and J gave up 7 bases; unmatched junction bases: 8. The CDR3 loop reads CASSVDRAGQPQHF. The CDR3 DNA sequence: TGTGCCAGTAGTGTCGACAGGGCGGGACAGCCCCAGCATTTT.

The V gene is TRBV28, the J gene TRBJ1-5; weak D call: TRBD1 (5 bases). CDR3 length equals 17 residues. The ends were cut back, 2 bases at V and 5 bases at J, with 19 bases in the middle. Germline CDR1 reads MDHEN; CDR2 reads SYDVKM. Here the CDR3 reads CASSLGAGTLKDQPQHF. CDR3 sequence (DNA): TGTGCCAGCAGTTTAGGAGCCGGGACTTTGAAAGATCAGCCCCAGCATTTT.

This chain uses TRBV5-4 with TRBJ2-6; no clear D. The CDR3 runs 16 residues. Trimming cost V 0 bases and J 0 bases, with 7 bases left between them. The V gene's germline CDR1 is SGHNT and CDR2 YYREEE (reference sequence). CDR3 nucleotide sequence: TGTGCCAGCAGCTTGGGGGCCGTCTCTGGGGCCAACGTCCTGACTTTC. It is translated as CASSLGAVSGANVLTF.

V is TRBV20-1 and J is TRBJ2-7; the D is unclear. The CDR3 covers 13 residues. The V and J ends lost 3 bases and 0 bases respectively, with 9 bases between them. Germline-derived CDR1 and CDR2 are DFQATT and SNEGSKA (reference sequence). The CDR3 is CSASTPSSYEQYF. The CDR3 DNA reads TGCAGTGCTAGTACCCCCAGCTCCTACGAGCAGTACTTC.

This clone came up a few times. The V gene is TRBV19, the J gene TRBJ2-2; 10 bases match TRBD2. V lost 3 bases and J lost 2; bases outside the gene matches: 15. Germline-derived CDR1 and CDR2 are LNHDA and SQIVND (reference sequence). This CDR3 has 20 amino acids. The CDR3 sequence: CASSIPPFGSGGQNTGELFF. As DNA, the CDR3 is TGTGCCAGTAGTATCCCCCCATTTGGTAGCGGGGGGCAAAACACCGGGGAGCTGTTTTTT.

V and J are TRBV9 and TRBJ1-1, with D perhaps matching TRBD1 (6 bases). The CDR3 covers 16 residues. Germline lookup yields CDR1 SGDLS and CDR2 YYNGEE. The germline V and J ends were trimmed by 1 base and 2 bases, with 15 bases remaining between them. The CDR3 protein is CASSVQDGRGNTEAFF. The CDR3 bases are TGTGCCAGCAGCGTACAGGACGGCAGGGGTAACACTGAAGCTTTCTTT.

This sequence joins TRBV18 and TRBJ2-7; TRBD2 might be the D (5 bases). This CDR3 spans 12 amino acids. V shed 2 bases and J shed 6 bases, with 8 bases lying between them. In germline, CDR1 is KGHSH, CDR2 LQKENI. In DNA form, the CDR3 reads TGTGCCAGCTCACCATCCGGGGTCGAGCAGTACTTC. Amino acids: CASSPSGVEQYF.

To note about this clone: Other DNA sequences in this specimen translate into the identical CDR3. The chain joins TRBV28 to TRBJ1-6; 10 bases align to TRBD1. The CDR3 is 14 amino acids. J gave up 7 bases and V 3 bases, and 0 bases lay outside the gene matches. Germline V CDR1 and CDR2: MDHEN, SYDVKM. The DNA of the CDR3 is TGTGCCAGCAGTTTGGGACAGGGGAATTCACCCCTCCACTTT. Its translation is CASSLGQGNSPLHF.

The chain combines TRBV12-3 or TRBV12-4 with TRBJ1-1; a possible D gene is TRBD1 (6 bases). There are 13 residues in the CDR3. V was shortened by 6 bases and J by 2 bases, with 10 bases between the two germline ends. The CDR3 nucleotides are TGTGCCAGCAGACAGGGTCCCAACACTGAAGCTTTCTTT. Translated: CASRQGPNTEAFF.

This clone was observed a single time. DNA for the CDR3: TGTGCCAGCAGCTTAGTTGCAGGGAGGTTTCGTTCACCCCTCCACTTT. The encoded protein is CASSLVAGRFRSPLHF. The V call is TRBV7-2, the J call TRBJ1-6, with a weak D call TRBD1 (5 bases). V was shortened by 1 base and J by 9 bases, with 16 bases between the two germline ends. Germline CDR1 is SGHTA and CDR2 is FQGNSA. This CDR3 is 16 amino acids long.

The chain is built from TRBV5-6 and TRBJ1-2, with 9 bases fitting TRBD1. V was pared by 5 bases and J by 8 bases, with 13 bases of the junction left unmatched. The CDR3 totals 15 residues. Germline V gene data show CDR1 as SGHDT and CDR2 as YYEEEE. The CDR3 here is CASSIGQQGARGYTF. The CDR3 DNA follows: TGTGCCAGCAGTATTGGACAACAGGGGGCGCGGGGCTACACCTTC.

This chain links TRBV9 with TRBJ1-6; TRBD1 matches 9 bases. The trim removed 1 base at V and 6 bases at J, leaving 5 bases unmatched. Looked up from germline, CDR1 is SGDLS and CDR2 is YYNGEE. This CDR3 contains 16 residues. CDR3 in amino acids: CASSVSDRGGNSPLHF. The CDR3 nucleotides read TGTGCCAGCAGCGTATCGGACAGGGGTGGTAATTCACCCCTCCACTTT.

CDR3 region: CASSLGRGGNEQFF. CDR3 nucleotide sequence: TGTGCCAGCAGCTTAGGCCGGGGAGGGAATGAGCAGTTCTTC. The V call is TRBV13, the J call TRBJ2-1; 7 nucleotides match TRBD2. Per the germline V gene, CDR1 is PRHDT and CDR2 is FYEKMQ (reference sequence). CDR3 length: 14 residues. The V and J ends lost 0 bases and 7 bases, in that order; junction bases with no gene match: 3.

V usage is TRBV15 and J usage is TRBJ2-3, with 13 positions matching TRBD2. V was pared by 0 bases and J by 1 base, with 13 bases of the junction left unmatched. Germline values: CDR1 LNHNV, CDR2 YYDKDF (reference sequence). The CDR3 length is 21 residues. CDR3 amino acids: CATSRDYLGLAGEDGTDTQYF. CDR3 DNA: TGTGCCACCAGCAGAGATTATCTCGGACTAGCGGGAGAGGACGGCACAGATACGCAGTATTTT.

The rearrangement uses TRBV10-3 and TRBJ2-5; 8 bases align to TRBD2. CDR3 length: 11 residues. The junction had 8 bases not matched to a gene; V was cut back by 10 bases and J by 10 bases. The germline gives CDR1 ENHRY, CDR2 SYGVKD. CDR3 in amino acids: CATSGGEGQYF. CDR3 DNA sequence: TGTGCCACCTCGGGGGGGGAGGGCCAGTACTTC.